This section outlines one T cell receptor (beta chain) sequence together with its context. Its antigen has not been determined. It has no much larger one-base neighbor in the sample; base qualities were not kept. The library relied on the immunoSEQ multiplex PCR assay. Rearranged TCR beta chain sequences were amplified with the hsTCRB Kit following the manufacturer's protocol. TCRB libraries were sequenced on an Illumina MiSeq. The source study handled its data this way. The proprietary platform of the kit vendor was used for demultiplexing, trimming and gene mapping. Not all clones reach the TCRdb copy of this immuneACCESS table, which keeps in-frame sequences only. Checked studies attribute under half of the gap to unresolved V genes and leave the rest unexplained. V and J calls and clone size are as listed in that table; D and trimming were resolved from the DNA. Across this sample there are around 30,000 clones, with over 60% seen only once. Clones ranked in the top ten supply more than 8.5% of the sample.

This record belongs to a study of a mutant IDH1 vaccine in newly diagnosed glioma (dated by TCRdb to the early 2020s). Background for the entire study: Of the roughly 33 treated patients, about 60% were male and around 40% were female, and the mean age was roughly 40 years. Before enrollment, most patients had been given radiochemotherapy with temozolomide as standard therapy, while the rest had received either radiotherapy alone or temozolomide alone. Peripheral blood was collected at six visits: V03 (baseline), V05, V07, V10, V12 and V13. For exploratory analyses, longitudinal TCRB deep sequencing was carried out in 25 treated patients wherever samples were available.

In the germline V gene, CDR1 corresponds to SGDLS and CDR2 to YYNGEE. The CDR3 goes from the cysteine to the phenylalanine over 15 residues. Left in the record is the CDR3 DNA by itself, 45 bases read in frame from the first base. V loses 6 bases, J loses 5 bases, and the germline ends lie 18 bases apart. The full study reports these points: PBMC samples for TCRB deep sequencing were selected based on availability. The authors stated that sample limitations prevented analyses of patient blood samples from being reproduced. Vaccine-induced immune responses across multiple MHC alleles were detected in over 85% of patients. Pseudoprogression appeared unrelated to alterations in the top peripheral T cell clonotypes detected by TCRB sequencing.

The time point tag for this specimen amounts to: baseline, week 1 (first vaccination visit). The treatment or condition label, read with the paper, signifies: pre-vaccination baseline after standard-of-care therapy. All donors had newly diagnosed IDH1-mutant astrocytomas of WHO grade 3 or 4 that showed loss of nuclear ATRX. The samples were drawn from NOA16, a multicentre, single-arm, open-label phase I trial in Germany that tested a mutant IDH1 peptide vaccine in humans for the first time. Blood drawn at visit V03 was used as the baseline sample for immunogenicity testing. Genomic DNA for TCRB sequencing was isolated from EDTA blood with the DNeasy Blood and Tissue Kit.

The sequence is built from TRBV9 and TRBJ2-1; the D gene assignment is ambiguous. The receptor comes from a man aged 50-59 years with glioma. Some clones in this sample may be carry-over from other donors' samples. Here the sequenced sample was peripheral blood mononuclear cells (PBMCs), taken from a glioma patient treated with radiotherapy, temozolomide or both. The CDR3 protein sequence reads: CASTRTLGYNNEQFF. In nucleotide form, the sequence is TGTGCCAGCACTCGAACTTTGGGCTATAACAATGAGCAGTTCTTC.